The clone carrying this T cell receptor beta chain occurred a few times. This sample is part of a study of graft-versus-host responses after intestinal transplantation. About the study: Transplant types were multivisceral, liver-intestinal, or isolated intestinal. All of the recipients had induction that used anti-thymocyte globulin, then tacrolimus and steroids for around three years. Study-level points and caveats: Declining HvG levels early post-transplant were linked to peak circulating GvH clone levels.

Plates contained around 200,000 CFSE-labeled responder cells and around 200,000 irradiated, violet-dye-labeled stimulator cells. This table comes from immunoSEQ multiplex PCR, and its TCRdb copy is limited to in-frame clones, with some not included. The sample contains 5,500 to 8,500 clones, around 28% of which appear only once. The germline CDR1 and CDR2 sequences are SGHRS and YFSETQ. With 0 bases removed from V and 0 bases from J, the gap between germline ends came to 7 bases. CDR3 length: 15 residues. The clonotype comes from a human patient who received an intestinal transplant. The chain uses TRBV5-1 and TRBJ1-5; no definite D call. The sequenced sample was alloreactive CD4+ T cells from a mixed lymphocyte reaction culture, obtained before intestinal transplant. Described subset: CFSE-low proliferating T cells sorted from approximately 6-day pre-transplant mixed lymphocyte reaction (GvH or HvG direction). The CDR3 nucleotides read TGCGCCAGCAGCTTGGGAGTATCTAGCAATCAGCCCCAGCATTTT. Translation gives CASSLGVSSNQPQHF.